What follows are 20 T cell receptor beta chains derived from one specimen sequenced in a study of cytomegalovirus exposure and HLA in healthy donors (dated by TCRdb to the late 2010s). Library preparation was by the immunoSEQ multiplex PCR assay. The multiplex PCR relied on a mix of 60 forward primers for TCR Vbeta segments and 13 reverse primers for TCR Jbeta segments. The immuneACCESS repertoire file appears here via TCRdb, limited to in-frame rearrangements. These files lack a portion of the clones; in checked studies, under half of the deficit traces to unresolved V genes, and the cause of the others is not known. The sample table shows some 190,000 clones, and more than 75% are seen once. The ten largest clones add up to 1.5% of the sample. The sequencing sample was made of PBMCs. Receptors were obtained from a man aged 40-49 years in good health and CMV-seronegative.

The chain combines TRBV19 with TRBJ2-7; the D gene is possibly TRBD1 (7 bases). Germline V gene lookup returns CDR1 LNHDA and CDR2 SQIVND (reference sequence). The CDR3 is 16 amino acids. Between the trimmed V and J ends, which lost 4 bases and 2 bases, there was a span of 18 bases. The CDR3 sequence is CASSKQGTATTYEQYF. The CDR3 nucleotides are TGTGCCAGTAGTAAACAGGGGACTGCCACTACCTACGAGCAGTACTTC.

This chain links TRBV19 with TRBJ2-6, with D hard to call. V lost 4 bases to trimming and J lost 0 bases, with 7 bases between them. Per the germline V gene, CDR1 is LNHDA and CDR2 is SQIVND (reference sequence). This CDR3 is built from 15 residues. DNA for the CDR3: TGTGCCAGTAGTAATCCGGGCTCTGGGGCCAACGTCCTGACTTTC. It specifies CASSNPGSGANVLTF.

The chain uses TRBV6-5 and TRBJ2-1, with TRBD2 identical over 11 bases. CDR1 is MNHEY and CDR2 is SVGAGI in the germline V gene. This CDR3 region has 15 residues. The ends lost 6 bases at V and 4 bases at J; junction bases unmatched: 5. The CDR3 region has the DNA TGTGCCAGCAGACTGGGACTAGCGGAATACAATGAGCAGTTCTTC. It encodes CASRLGLAEYNEQFF.

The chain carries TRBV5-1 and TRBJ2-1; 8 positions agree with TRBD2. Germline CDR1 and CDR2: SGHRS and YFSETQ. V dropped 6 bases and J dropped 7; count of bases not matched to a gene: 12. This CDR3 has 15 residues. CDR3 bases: TGCGCCAGCACTTCCTCGGGCGGGACTAGGAATGAGCAGTTCTTC. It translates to CASTSSGGTRNEQFF.

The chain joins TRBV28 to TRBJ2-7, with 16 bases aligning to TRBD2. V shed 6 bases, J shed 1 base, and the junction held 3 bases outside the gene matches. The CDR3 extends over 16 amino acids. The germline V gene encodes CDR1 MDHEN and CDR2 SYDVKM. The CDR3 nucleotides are TGTGCCAGCAGCCCGGGACTAGCGGGAGGGTCCTACGAGCAGTACTTC. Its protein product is CASSPGLAGGSYEQYF.

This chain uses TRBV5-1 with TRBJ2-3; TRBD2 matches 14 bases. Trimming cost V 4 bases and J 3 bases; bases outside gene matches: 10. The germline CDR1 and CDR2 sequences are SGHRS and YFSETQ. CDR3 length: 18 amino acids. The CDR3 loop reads CASSTQGTSGRRTDTQYF. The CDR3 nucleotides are TGCGCCAGCAGCACCCAAGGGACTAGCGGGAGACGAACAGATACGCAGTATTTT. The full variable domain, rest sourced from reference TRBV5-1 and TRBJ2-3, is KAGVTQTPRYLIKTRGQQVTLSCSPISGHRSVSWYQQTPGQGLQFLFEYFSETQRNKGNFPGRFSGRQFSNSRSEMNVSTLELGDSALYLCASSTQGTSGRRTDTQYFGPGTRLTVL.

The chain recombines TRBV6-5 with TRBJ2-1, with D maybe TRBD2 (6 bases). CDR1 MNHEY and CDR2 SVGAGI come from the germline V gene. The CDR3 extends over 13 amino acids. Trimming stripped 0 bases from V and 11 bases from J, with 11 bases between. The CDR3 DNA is TGTGCCAGCAGTTACTCGGGAGGCCCCCAGCAGTTCTTC. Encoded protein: CASSYSGGPQQFF.

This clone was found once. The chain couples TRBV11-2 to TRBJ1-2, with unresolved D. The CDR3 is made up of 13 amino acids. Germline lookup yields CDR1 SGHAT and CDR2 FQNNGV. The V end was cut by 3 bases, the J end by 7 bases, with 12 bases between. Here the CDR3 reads CASSFDVSGGYTF. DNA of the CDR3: TGTGCCAGCAGCTTTGATGTGTCGGGTGGCTACACCTTC.

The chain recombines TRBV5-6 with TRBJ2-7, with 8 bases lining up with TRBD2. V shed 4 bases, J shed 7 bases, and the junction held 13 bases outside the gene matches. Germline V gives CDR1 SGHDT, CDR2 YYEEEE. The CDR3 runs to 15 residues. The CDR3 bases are TGTGCCAGCAGCCGTCTATGGGCGGGAGGAATTGAGCAGTACTTC. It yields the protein CASSRLWAGGIEQYF.

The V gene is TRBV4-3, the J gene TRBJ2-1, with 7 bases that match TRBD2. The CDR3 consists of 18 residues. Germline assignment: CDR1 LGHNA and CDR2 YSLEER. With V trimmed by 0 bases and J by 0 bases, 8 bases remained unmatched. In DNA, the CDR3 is TGCGCCAGCAGCCAAGATTGGGAAAGGACTAGCTCCTACAATGAGCAGTTCTTC. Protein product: CASSQDWERTSSYNEQFF.

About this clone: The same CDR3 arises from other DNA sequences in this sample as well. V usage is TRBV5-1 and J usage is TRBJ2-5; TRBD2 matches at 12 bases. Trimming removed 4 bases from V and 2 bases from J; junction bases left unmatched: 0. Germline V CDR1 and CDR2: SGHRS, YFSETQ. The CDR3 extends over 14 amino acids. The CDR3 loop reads CASSTSGGQETQYF. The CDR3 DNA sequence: TGCGCCAGCAGCACTAGCGGGGGGCAAGAGACCCAGTACTTC.

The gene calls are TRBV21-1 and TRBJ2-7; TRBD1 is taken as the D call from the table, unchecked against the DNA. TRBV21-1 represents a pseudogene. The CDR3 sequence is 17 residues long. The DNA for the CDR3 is TGTGCCAGCAGCAACAACAAAGGCGGACAGGGGGCCTACGAGCAGTACTTC. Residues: CASSNNKGGQGAYEQYF.

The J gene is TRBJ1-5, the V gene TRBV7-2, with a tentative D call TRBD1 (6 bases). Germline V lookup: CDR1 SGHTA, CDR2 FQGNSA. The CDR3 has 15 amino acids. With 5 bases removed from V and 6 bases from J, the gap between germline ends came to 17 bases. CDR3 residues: CASSLNTGTAQPQHF. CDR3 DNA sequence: TGTGCCAGCAGCCTGAATACAGGGACCGCTCAGCCCCAGCATTTT.

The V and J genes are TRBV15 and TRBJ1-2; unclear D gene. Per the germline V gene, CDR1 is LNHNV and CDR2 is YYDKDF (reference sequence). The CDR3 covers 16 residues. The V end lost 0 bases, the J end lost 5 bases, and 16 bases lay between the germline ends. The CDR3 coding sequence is TGTGCCACCAGCAGAGACCGAGGACCCGGAGGATATGGCTACACCTTC. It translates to CATSRDRGPGGYGYTF.

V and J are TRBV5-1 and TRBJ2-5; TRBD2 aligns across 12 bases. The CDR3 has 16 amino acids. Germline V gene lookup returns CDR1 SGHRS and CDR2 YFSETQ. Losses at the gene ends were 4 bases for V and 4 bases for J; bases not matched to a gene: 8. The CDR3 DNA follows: TGCGCCAGCAGCCTCCCCCTAGCGGGGGGGCGAGAGACCCAGTACTTC. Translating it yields CASSLPLAGGRETQYF.

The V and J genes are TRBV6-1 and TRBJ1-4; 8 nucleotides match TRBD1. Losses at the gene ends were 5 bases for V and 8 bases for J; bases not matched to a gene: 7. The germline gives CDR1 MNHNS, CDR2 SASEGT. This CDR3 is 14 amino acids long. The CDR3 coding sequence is TGTGCCAGCAGTCGCACGACAGGGGTCGAAAAACTGTTTTTT. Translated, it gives CASSRTTGVEKLFF.

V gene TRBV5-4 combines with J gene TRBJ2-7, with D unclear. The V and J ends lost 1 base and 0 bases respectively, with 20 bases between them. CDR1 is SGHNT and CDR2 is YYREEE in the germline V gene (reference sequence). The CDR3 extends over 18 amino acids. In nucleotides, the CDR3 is TGTGCCAGCAGCTTGTGGCGGAGAGAAATGACGGCCTCCTACGAGCAGTACTTC. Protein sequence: CASSLWRREMTASYEQYF.

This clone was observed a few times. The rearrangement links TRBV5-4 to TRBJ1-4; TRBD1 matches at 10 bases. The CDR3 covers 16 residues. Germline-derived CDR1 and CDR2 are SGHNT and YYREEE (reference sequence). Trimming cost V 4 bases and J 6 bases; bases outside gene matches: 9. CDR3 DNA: TGTGCCAGCAGCCAAGCTTCGGGGACAGGGGATGAAAAACTGTTTTTT. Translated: CASSQASGTGDEKLFF.

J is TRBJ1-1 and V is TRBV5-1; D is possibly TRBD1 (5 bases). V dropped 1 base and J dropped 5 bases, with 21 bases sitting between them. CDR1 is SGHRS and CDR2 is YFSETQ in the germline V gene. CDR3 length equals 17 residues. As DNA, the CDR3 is TGCGCCAGCAGCTTGCCGACAGCGAATAGACTGGGGACTGAAGCTTTCTTT. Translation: CASSLPTANRLGTEAFF.

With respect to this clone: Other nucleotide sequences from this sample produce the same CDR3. The CDR3 spells CASSYRQGVDTEAFF. The CDR3 bases are TGTGCCAGCAGCTATAGACAGGGAGTAGACACTGAAGCTTTCTTT. The rearrangement links TRBV5-5 to TRBJ1-1, with 7 bases identical to TRBD1. Losses at the gene ends were 3 bases for V and 3 bases for J; bases not matched to a gene: 8. CDR3 length: 15 residues. The germline gives CDR1 SGHKS, CDR2 YYEKEE (reference sequence).